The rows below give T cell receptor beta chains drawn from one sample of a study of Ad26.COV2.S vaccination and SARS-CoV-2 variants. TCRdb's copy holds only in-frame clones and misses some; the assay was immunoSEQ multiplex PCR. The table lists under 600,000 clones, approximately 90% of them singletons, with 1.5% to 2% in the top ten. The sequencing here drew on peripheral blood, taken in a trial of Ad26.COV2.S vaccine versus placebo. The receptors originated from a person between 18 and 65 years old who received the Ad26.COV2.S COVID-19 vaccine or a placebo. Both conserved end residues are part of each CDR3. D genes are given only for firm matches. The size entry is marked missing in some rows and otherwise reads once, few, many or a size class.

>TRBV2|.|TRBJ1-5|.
TGTGCCAGCAGTAGGGCGGATGCCGGACCCCAGCCCCAGCATTTT
CASSRADAGPQPQHF
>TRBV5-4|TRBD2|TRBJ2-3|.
TGTGCCAGCAGCTACGATCAGTGGCTAGCGGGAGATGTGGGCACAGATACGCAGTATTTT
CASSYDQWLAGDVGTDTQYF
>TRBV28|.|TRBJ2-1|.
TGTGCCAGCAGTTTCGGGGGAAGAGGCTCCTACAATGAGCAGTTCTTC
CASSFGGRGSYNEQFF
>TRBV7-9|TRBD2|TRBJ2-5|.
TGTGCCAGCACAGGAGACAGCCCAGGTTCTAGCGGGAGTTGGGGGGAGACCCAGTACTTC
CASTGDSPGSSGSWGETQYF
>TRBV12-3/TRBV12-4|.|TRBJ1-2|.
TGTGCCAGCAGTTTAGCGCTCCGTGGCTACACCTTC
CASSLALRGYTF
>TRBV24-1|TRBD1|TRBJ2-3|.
TGTGCCACCAGTGATTGGGGACAGGGCACAGATACGCAGTATTTT
CATSDWGQGTDTQYF
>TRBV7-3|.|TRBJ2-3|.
TGTGCCAGCAGCATCCAACAGGGAGGCACAGATACGCAGTATTTT
CASSIQQGGTDTQYF
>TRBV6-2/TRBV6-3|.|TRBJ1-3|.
TGTGCCAGCAGTTATTCAGTGGGACTTTTCTCTGGAAACACCATATATTTT
CASSYSVGLFSGNTIYF
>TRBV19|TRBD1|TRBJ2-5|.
TGTGCCAGTAGTCCAGATAGGAGGGGACAGGGAGAGACCCAGTACTTC
CASSPDRRGQGETQYF
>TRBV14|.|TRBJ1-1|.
TGTGCCAGCAGCCAGTTTGGGCTTGATGAAGCTTTCTTT
CASSQFGLDEAFF
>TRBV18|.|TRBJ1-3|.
TGTGCCAGCTCACCGGGCACAGGTGGAAACACCATATATTTT
CASSPGTGGNTIYF
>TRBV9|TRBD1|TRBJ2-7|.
TGTGCCAGCAGCAAAACCCCGGGACAGTCCTACGAGCAGTACTTC
CASSKTPGQSYEQYF
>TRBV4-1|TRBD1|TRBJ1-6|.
TGCGCCAGCAGCCATTCCGACAGGGGCTCCTATAATTCACCCCTCCACTTT
CASSHSDRGSYNSPLHF
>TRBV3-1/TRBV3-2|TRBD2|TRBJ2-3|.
TGTGCCAGCAGCCAAGATTGGTCTAGCGGGGGCACAGATACGCAGTATTTT
CASSQDWSSGGTDTQYF
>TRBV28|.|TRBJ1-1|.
TGTGCCAGCAGTTTTTCAGGACTTAACACTGAAGCTTTCTTT
CASSFSGLNTEAFF
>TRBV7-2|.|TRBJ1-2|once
TGTTCCTGTCGGCCCCAGGGAGGAAATTATGGCTACACCTTC
CSCRPQGGNYGYTF
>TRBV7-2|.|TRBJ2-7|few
TGTGCCAGCAGCTACGGATACCGTGAACCAACTACCGTCTACGAGCAGTACTTC
CASSYGYREPTTVYEQYF
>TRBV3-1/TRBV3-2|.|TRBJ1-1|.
TGTGCCAGCAGCCACTCCTCACGAGCTTTCTTT
CASSHSSRAFF
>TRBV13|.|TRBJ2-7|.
TGTGCCAGCAGCTTGCGGCGACAGGGACTGCTCGAGCAGTACTTC
CASSLRRQGLLEQYF
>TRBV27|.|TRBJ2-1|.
TGTGCCAGCAGCTCGCTGGGCGCGAACTTTCCCAATGAGCAGTTCTTC
CASSSLGANFPNEQFF
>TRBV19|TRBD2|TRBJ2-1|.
TGTGCCAGTAGTTGGGCGGGAGGGCCCGGCAATGAGCAGTTCTTC
CASSWAGGPGNEQFF
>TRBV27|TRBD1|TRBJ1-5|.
TGTGCCAGCAGTTCAGGGGACAGCCTAAATCAGCCCCAGCATTTT
CASSSGDSLNQPQHF
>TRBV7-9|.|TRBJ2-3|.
TGTGCCAGCAGCAAAAGCCAAGGAAGCACAGATACGCAGTATTTT
CASSKSQGSTDTQYF
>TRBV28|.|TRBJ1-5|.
TGTGCCAGCAGTGTCAGGAGTAGCAATCAGCCCCAGCATTTT
CASSVRSSNQPQHF
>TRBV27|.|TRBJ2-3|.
TGTGCCAGCAGTTCCCCTTTTAGGCAGGCCACTAGCACAGATACGCAGTATTTT
CASSSPFRQATSTDTQYF
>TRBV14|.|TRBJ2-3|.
TGTGCCAGCAGCCAAGGGACGTATGGGTCCGGGGTTGATACGCAGTATTTT
CASSQGTYGSGVDTQYF
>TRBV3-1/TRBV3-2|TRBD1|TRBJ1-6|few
TGTGCCAGCAGCTCGGGACAGTCCCCTTCACCCCTCCACTTT
CASSSGQSPSPLHF
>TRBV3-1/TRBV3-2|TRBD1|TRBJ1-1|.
TGTGCCAGCAGCCTGGGACAGGGGATTGAAGCTTTCTTT
CASSLGQGIEAFF
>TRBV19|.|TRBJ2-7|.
TGTGCCAGTAGCCCCGGACAGCACTACGAGCAGTACTTC
CASSPGQHYEQYF
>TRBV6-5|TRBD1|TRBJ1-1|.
TGTGCCAGCAGAGCCGGGACAGCCGGGAACACTGAAGCTTTCTTT
CASRAGTAGNTEAFF
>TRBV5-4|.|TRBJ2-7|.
TGTGCCAGCAGCTTGCGGGGCTCCTACGAGCAGTACTTC
CASSLRGSYEQYF
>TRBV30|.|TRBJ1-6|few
TGTGCCTGGAGTGTACTTGGGAATTCACCCCTCCACTTT
CAWSVLGNSPLHF
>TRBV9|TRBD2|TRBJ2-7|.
TGTGCCAGCAGCGTAGGTCTAGCGGCATACGAGCAGTACTTC
CASSVGLAAYEQYF
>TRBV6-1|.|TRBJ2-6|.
TGTGCCAGCAGTGAAGGAGGGGCTGGGGCCAACGTCCTGACTTTC
CASSEGGAGANVLTF
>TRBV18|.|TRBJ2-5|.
TGTGCCAGCTCACCGTACGGGGGAAATCAAGAGACCCAGTACTTC
CASSPYGGNQETQYF
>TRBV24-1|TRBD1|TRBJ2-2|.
TGTGCCACAAGACAGGGTCCCGGGGAGCTGTTTTTT
CATRQGPGELFF
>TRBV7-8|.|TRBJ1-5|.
TGTGCCAGCAGCTTAAAAGGGAAAACGAGCAATCAGCCCCAGCATTTT
CASSLKGKTSNQPQHF
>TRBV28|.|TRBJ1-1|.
TGTGCCAGCAGTCCCGGCGGGAGGATGCCTGAAGCTTTCTTT
CASSPGGRMPEAFF
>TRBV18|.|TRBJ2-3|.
TGTGCCAGCTCCCCAACCGGGACCTCAACCACAGATACGCAGTATTTT
CASSPTGTSTTDTQYF
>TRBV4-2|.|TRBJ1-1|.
TGTGCCAGCAGCCAAGAACAGGGTTCCACTGAAGCTTTCTTT
CASSQEQGSTEAFF
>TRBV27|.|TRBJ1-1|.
TGTGCCAGCACTGGTACATTGAACACTGAAGCTTTCTTT
CASTGTLNTEAFF
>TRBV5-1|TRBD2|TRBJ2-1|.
TGCGCCAGCAGCTTGGCTCTAGCGGGGGGGCGCGATGAGCAGTTCTTC
CASSLALAGGRDEQFF
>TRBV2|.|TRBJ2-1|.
TGTGCCAGCAAATTGGGGGACTTTTCGAGCTCCTACAATGAGCAGTTCTTC
CASKLGDFSSSYNEQFF
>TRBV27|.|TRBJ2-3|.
TGTGCCAGCAGTTTTGTGACAGCCCCTACTACGCAGTATTTT
CASSFVTAPTTQYF
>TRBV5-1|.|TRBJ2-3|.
TGCGCCAGCAGCTTGGGACAGGGGAGGGAAGATACGCAGTATTTT
CASSLGQGREDTQYF
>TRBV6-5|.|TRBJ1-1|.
TGTGCCAGCAGCCCAGTTCATCATAACACTGAAGCTTTCTTT
CASSPVHHNTEAFF
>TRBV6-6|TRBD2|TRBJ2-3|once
TGTGCCAGCAGTCGTACTAGCGGGTCTAGCACAGATACGCAGTATTTT
CASSRTSGSSTDTQYF
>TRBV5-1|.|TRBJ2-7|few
TGCGCCAGCAGCTTGGTTCTTTTTCCATCCAGCGAGCAGTACTTC
CASSLVLFPSSEQYF
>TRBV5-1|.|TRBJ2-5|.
TGCGCCAGCAGCTTGGAAGGACAGCAAGAGACCCAGTACTTC
CASSLEGQQETQYF
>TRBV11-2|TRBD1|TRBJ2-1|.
TGTGCCAGCAGCACCCTTCGTGGACAGGGAAGGGATGAGCAGTTCTTC
CASSTLRGQGRDEQFF
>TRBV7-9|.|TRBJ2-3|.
TGTGCCAGCAGCTTAGTGGCGGCAGATACGCAGTATTTT
CASSLVAADTQYF
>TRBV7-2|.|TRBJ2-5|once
TGTGCCAGCAGCTTAAAAGAGACCCAGTACTTC
CASSLKETQYF
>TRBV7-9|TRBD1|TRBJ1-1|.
TGTGCCAGCAGCTCCGGGACAGGTGGAACTGAAGCTTTCTTT
CASSSGTGGTEAFF
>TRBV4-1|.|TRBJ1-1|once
TGCGCCAGCAGCCATCTTACCGGGACTGCGAACACTGAAGCTTTCTTT
CASSHLTGTANTEAFF
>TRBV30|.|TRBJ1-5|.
TGTGCCTGGAGTTTGACAACGTATAGCAATCAGCCCCAGCATTTT
CAWSLTTYSNQPQHF